These 3 T cell receptor beta chains share one sample of origin, sequenced in a study of cytomegalovirus exposure and HLA in healthy donors. The primer mix had 60 Vbeta and 13 Jbeta primers. Method: immunoSEQ multiplex PCR; TCRdb's copy keeps in-frame clones and lacks some. The sample includes roughly 150,000 clones, around four fifths of them seen just once. Sequencing was carried out using PBMCs. These receptors all stem from a man aged 30 to 45 in good health and CMV-seronegative.

This sequence joins TRBV5-1 and TRBJ2-5; 7 nucleotides match TRBD2. The CDR3 length is 15 residues. CDR1 is SGHRS, CDR2 YFSETQ, per germline. V shed 3 bases and J 11 bases; nucleotides not matched to a gene: 16. The CDR3 DNA sequence: TGCGCCAGCAGCTCTGCCCCGGGGGGATTTGTTGAGCAGTACTTC. Amino acids: CASSSAPGGFVEQYF.

This clone was counted a few times. The J gene is TRBJ2-7, the V gene TRBV4-3; TRBD2 matches 7 bases. Germline values: CDR1 LGHNA, CDR2 YSLEER. V shed 1 base and J 9 bases; nucleotides not matched to a gene: 6. There are 13 residues in the CDR3. The CDR3 nucleotides are TGCGCCAGCAGCCAAGGGCCCGGGGGGTCGCAGTACTTC. It encodes CASSQGPGGSQYF.

The V call is TRBV5-6, the J call TRBJ2-1; possibly TRBD1 for D (6 bases). The CDR3 has 16 residues. V lost 4 bases to trimming and J lost 0 bases, with 14 bases between them. The V gene's germline CDR1 is SGHDT and CDR2 YYEEEE. CDR3 region: CASSQSWTASYNEQFF. The CDR3 DNA is TGTGCCAGCAGCCAAAGCTGGACAGCCTCCTACAATGAGCAGTTCTTC.